This TCR beta chain was recovered during a study of Graves' ophthalmopathy and Graves' hyperthyroidism. This clonotype was seen ten or more times. The target antigen is unknown. Study observations and caveats: Blood samples also showed most expanded thyroid clonotypes exceeding 0.001 frequency. Ophthalmopathy was separated from stable hyperthyroidism by a 13-signature model with around 89% sensitivity and roughly 81% specificity.

Researchers took RNA transcripts and amplified TCR beta CDR3 regions from them. Scientists carried out first-round RT-PCR using HTBI primers and then a second-round multiplex PCR. Via MiXCR, TCRdb re-called the multiplex PCR reads, giving one row per CDR3 protein. The table records around 400,000 distinct CDR3 sequences, approximately 21% of them present only once. Absence of ophthalmopathy within 18 months of follow-up defined stable hyperthyroidism. This clonotype originated in a woman aged 18-30 years with stable Graves' hyperthyroidism. Sequenced material: peripheral blood.

The CDR3 spells CASSLSRGTPYGYTF. The CDR3, as DNA: TGTGCCAGCAGTTTATCACGGGGAACCCCTTATGGCTACACCTTC. The gene calls are TRBV27 and TRBJ1-2; unclear D gene. V lost 0 bases to trimming and J lost 5 bases, with 13 bases between them. CDR3 length: 15 amino acids. Germline V gives CDR1 MNHEY, CDR2 SMNVEV (reference sequence).